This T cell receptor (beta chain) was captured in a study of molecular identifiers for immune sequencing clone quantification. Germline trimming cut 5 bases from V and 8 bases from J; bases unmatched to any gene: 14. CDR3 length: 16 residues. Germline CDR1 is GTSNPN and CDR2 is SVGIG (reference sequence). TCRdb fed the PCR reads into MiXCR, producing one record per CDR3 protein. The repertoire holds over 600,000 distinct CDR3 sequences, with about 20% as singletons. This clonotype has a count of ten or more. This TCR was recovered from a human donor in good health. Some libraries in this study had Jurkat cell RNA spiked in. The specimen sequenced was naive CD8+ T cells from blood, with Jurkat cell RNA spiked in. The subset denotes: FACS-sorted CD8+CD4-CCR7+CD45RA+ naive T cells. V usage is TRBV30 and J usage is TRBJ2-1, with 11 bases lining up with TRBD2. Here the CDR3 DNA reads TGTGCCTGGGGGACAATAGCGGGAGGGTTTATCCATGAGCAGTTCTTC. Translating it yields CAWGTIAGGFIHEQFF.